The rows below give T cell receptor beta chains drawn from one sample of a study of response to subunit inactivated influenza vaccine. TCRdb passed the RT-PCR reads through MiXCR, listing each CDR3 protein once. This sample carries hundreds of thousands of distinct CDR3 sequences, 10% to 15% of them seen once, and the ten largest clones take more than 8.5%. The source was PBMCs from blood, collected on the day of vaccination. The receptors were gathered from a man aged 45-65 years who received an inactivated influenza vaccine. The CDR3 runs from the conserved cysteine through the conserved F or W. Fields, in order: CDR3 protein, CDR3 DNA, J gene, D gene, clone size, V gene, CDR3 length. A D gene is named only where the DNA matches it firmly. Where a row states a size, it is once, few, many or the class of an expanded clone; other rows omit it.

CDR3: CAWSVIRLGETQYF
DNA: TGTGCCTGGAGTGTGATAAGACTGGGAGAGACCCAGTACTTC
J: TRBJ2-5
D: .
size: .
V: TRBV30
length: 14

CDR3: CAILRGANNEQFF
DNA: TGTGCCATCCTTCGGGGGGCTAACAATGAGCAGTTCTTC
J: TRBJ2-1
D: .
size: few
V: TRBV2
length: 13

CDR3: CSATQGGGSGNTIYF
DNA: TGCAGTGCTACCCAGGGGGGGGGCTCTGGAAACACCATATATTTT
J: TRBJ1-3
D: TRBD1
size: few
V: TRBV20-1
length: 15

CDR3: CASSEAADGELFF
DNA: TGTGCCAGCAGTGAAGCGGCCGACGGGGAGCTGTTTTTT
J: TRBJ2-2
D: .
size: .
V: TRBV6-1
length: 13

CDR3: CASSSIYQSMSSYEQYF
DNA: TGTGCCAGCAGCTCAATATACCAATCAATGAGCTCCTACGAGCAGTACTTC
J: TRBJ2-7
D: .
size: .
V: TRBV11-2
length: 17

CDR3: CAISEYTSGSPSYEQYF
DNA: TGTGCCATCAGTGAGTATACTAGCGGGAGTCCGTCCTACGAGCAGTACTTC
J: TRBJ2-7
D: TRBD2
size: .
V: TRBV10-3
length: 17

CDR3: CASSYRSGQETQYF
DNA: TGTGCCAGCAGTTACAGAAGCGGGCAAGAGACCCAGTACTTC
J: TRBJ2-5
D: .
size: .
V: TRBV6-5
length: 14

CDR3: CASSQVPGSTDTQYF
DNA: TGCGCCAGCAGCCAAGTCCCCGGATCTACAGATACGCAGTATTTT
J: TRBJ2-3
D: .
size: many
V: TRBV4-3
length: 15

CDR3: CASSDREDSPLHF
DNA: TGTGCCAGCAGCGACAGGGAGGATTCACCCCTCCACTTT
J: TRBJ1-6
D: TRBD1
size: few
V: TRBV11-2
length: 13

CDR3: CSARDSGYSGNTIYF
DNA: TGCAGTGCTAGAGATTCAGGGTACTCTGGAAACACCATATATTTT
J: TRBJ1-3
D: .
size: few
V: TRBV20-1
length: 15

CDR3: CASSVEASGLAYF
DNA: TGTGCCAGCAGCGTAGAGGCTAGCGGGCTTGCTTACTTC
J: TRBJ2-4
D: TRBD2
size: few
V: TRBV9
length: 13

CDR3: CASSGSGGRDQPQHF
DNA: TGTGCCAGCAGTGGTTCGGGAGGGCGTGATCAGCCCCAGCATTTT
J: TRBJ1-5
D: .
size: few
V: TRBV6-1
length: 15

CDR3: CASRKSGEDGYTF
DNA: TGTGCCAGCAGAAAATCAGGGGAGGATGGCTACACCTTC
J: TRBJ1-2
D: .
size: .
V: TRBV6-2/TRBV6-3
length: 13

CDR3: CASSSARGGSSYEQYF
DNA: TGCGCCAGCAGCTCGGCTCGAGGGGGCAGCTCCTACGAGCAGTACTTC
J: TRBJ2-7
D: TRBD1
size: few
V: TRBV5-1
length: 16